This T cell receptor beta chain was profiled in a study of cytomegalovirus exposure and HLA in healthy donors. A multiplex PCR was run with 60 Vbeta primers and 13 Jbeta primers. Using immunoSEQ multiplex PCR, the repertoire was profiled, and TCRdb retains in-frame clones only, with some absent. This repertoire shows roughly 190,000 clones, more than 60% found once; its top ten account for approximately 2%. This CDR3 is built from 15 residues. V lost 0 bases and J lost 1, with 8 bases in between. CDR1 LGHNA and CDR2 YSLEER come from the germline V gene. With respect to this clone: Its antigen is unidentified.

Study results and caveats: Trimming of TCR beta V- and J-genes showed a link, identified in a later analysis, to a missense DCLRE1C variant. Analyses of presence/absence relied on an assumption of roughly uniform sequencing depth across donors.

V is TRBV4-3 and J is TRBJ2-3, with D possibly being TRBD1 (5 bases). This TCR derives from a woman aged 25 to 45 in good health and CMV-seropositive. Sequencing was performed on PBMCs. This chain's CDR3 is CASSQDWGRTDTQYF. CDR3 DNA: TGCGCCAGCAGCCAAGATTGGGGCCGCACAGATACGCAGTATTTT.